This record looks at one T cell receptor beta chain sequence and its context. This entry is derived from a study of blood T cell repertoires in COVID-19. Study overall: Samples came from the United States, Italy and Spain, spanning acute and convalescent COVID-19. The cDNA or gDNA used as material had been derived from T cells, B-cell-depleted T cells, or PBMCs.

This CDR3 comprises 15 residues. Germline CDR1 SGHRS, CDR2 YFSETQ. V gave up 4 bases and J gave up 1 base, with 14 bases separating them. Only in-frame clones appear in the TCRdb table, and some are missing; sequencing was by immunoSEQ multiplex PCR. The sample yields about 390,000 clones, about 83% seen once. V usage is TRBV5-1 and J usage is TRBJ1-1; D is perhaps TRBD1 (6 bases). Material for sequencing was PBMCs or T cells enriched from blood (not recorded which). The receptor was isolated from a woman between 45 and 60 years old who had recovered from COVID-19. CDR3 DNA: TGCGCCAGCAGCCCACCCCGACAGGAGAACACTGAAGCTTTCTTT. It is translated as CASSPPRQENTEAFF.